This entry concerns a single T cell receptor (beta chain). Here immunoSEQ multiplex PCR was the method, and the copy in TCRdb shows in-frame clones only, minus some. The profile shows about 65,000 clones, around 92% of them singletons. The sample is drawn from a study of T cell changes during pregnancy in multiple sclerosis. Trimming took off 3 bases at V and 7 bases at J, with 12 bases between the two ends. The length of the CDR3 is 13 residues. From germline, CDR1 is SGDLS and CDR2 YYNGEE. V usage is TRBV9 and J usage is TRBJ2-3; D might be TRBD1 (7 bases). The input for sequencing was CD8+ T cells from peripheral blood mononuclear cells, taken in the third trimester of pregnancy. This sequence originates from a female donor in good health, enrolled as a control in a pregnancy study. CDR3 region: CASSGRGPNTQYF. CDR3 bases: TGTGCCAGCAGCGGGAGGGGGCCCAATACGCAGTATTTT.